This T cell receptor (beta chain) appears in the sequencing data of a study of OX40 agonist ivuxolimab in advanced cancers. For the study at large: Melanoma, hepatocellular carcinoma, head and neck or renal cell cancer occurred in dose-escalation patients.

Comments on this clone: The antigen is unknown.

This table comes from immunoSEQ multiplex PCR, and its TCRdb copy is limited to in-frame clones, with some not included. The repertoire holds 85,000 to 95,000 clones, around nine tenths seen once, with around 2.5% in the top ten. Whole-study findings and limits: At doses 0.1 to 3.0 mg/kg, CD4+ and CD8+ clones expanded.

Per germline, CDR1 LNHDA and CDR2 SQIVND (reference sequence). The CDR3 totals 16 residues. V lost 4 bases to trimming and J lost 0 bases, with 12 bases between them. This specimen was CD4+ or CD8+ T cells sorted from blood, taken in a trial of the OX40 agonist ivuxolimab. The genes are TRBV19 and TRBJ1-4; D possibly corresponds to TRBD1 (5 bases). This TCR was sampled from an adult with an advanced solid tumor such as melanoma, head and neck, liver or kidney cancer. The CDR3 reads CASSNQAGATNEKLFF. In DNA form, the CDR3 reads TGTGCCAGTAGTAACCAAGCGGGGGCAACTAATGAAAAACTGTTTTTT. Using reference TRBV19 and TRBJ1-4 for the parts outside the CDR3, the full variable domain is DGGITQSPKYLFRKEGQNVTLSCEQNLNHDAMYWYRQDPGQGLRLIYYSQIVNDFQKGDIAEGYSVSREKKESFPLTVTSAQKNPTAFYLCASSNQAGATNEKLFFGSGTQLSVL.